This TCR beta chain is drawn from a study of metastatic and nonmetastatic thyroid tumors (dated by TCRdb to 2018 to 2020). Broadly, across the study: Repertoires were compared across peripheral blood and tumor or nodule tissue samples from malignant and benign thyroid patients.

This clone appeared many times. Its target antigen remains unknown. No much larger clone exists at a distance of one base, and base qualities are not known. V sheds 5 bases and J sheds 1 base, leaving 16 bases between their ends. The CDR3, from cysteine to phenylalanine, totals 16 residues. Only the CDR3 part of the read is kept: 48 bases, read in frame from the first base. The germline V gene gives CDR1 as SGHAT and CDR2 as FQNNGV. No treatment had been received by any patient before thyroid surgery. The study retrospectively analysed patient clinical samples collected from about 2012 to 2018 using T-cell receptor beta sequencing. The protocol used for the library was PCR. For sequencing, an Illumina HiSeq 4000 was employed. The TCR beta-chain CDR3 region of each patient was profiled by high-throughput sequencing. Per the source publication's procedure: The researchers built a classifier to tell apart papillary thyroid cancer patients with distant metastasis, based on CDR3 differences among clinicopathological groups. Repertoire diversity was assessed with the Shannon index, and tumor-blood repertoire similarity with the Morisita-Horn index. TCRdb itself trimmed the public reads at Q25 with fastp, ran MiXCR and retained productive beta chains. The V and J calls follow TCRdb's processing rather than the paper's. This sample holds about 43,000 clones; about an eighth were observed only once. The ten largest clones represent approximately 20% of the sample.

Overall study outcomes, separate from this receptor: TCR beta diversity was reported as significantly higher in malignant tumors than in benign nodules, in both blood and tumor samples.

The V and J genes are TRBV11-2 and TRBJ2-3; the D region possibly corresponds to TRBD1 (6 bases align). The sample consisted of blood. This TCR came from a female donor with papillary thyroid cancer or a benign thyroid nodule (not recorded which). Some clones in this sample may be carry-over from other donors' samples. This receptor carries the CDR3 CASSQGGSRRTDTQYF. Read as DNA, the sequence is TGTGCCAGCAGCCAAGGGGGTTCACGACGCACAGATACGCAGTATTTT.